Presented here are 3 T cell receptor beta chains from one specimen sequenced in a study of blood T cells in healthy people across ages. Sample-barcoded 5' priming and a J-beta primer mix drove a second PCR of 7 to 11 cycles. TCRdb analysed the 5' RACE reads with MiXCR anew, one entry per CDR3 protein. Of 700,000 or so distinct CDR3 sequences in the sample, 22% are singletons; the top ten hold about 22%. The sequencing input was blood. The receptors stem from a man in his sixties or seventies in good health.

J is TRBJ2-5 and V is TRBV27, with TRBD1 as a possible D gene (7 bases). TRBJ2-7 matches the DNA end more closely, so the J call is doubtful. This CDR3 contains 15 residues. Germline lookup yields CDR1 MNHEY and CDR2 SMNVEV (reference sequence). CDR3 nucleotide sequence: TGTGCCAGCAGTTCCCAGGGGGGCGCAATCTACGAGCAGTACTTC. Translation: CASSSQGGAIYEQYF.

This clonotype was observed at least ten times. The chain is built from TRBV5-1 and TRBJ2-1; D may be TRBD1 (6 bases). Trimming stripped 1 base from V and 2 bases from J, with 13 bases between. Germline CDR1 is SGHRS and CDR2 is YFSETQ. The CDR3 loop spans 16 amino acids. The CDR3 DNA follows: TGCGCCAGCAGCTTGTCATCCCAGGGGACCTACAATGAGCAGTTCTTC. It specifies CASSLSSQGTYNEQFF.

In the case of this clonotype: Its ends do not fully match the called genes, so a read error is possible. This chain uses TRBV6-2 or TRBV6-3 with TRBJ2-5; D tentatively fits TRBD1 or TRBD2 (6 bases each). This CDR3 comprises 11 residues. CDR1 and CDR2 from the germline V gene are MNHEY and SVGEGT. This chain's CDR3 is CASGGGGGEFF. CDR3 DNA sequence: TGTGCCAGCGGAGGTGGAGGGGGAGAGTTCTTC.